One TCR beta chain is described in this entry. The record originates from a study of blood T cells in healthy people across ages. The use of a sample-barcoded 5' primer and a J-beta primer mix characterized a second PCR of 7 to 11 cycles. TCRdb re-analysed the 5' RACE reads in MiXCR, keeping a single row per CDR3 protein. Among 1.2 million to 1.5 million distinct CDR3 sequences listed, around 59% were seen once. The TCR sequence derives from a man aged 18 to 29 in good health. The sequencing sample was made of blood.

CDR3 in DNA: TGTGCCTCCACTATTGCGCAACCTTATGGCTACACCTTC. Translation: CASTIAQPYGYTF. The chain has TRBV28 and TRBJ1-2; D uncertain. The CDR3 has 13 residues. Trimming shortened V by 11 bases and J by 5 bases, and 18 bases separated the two germline ends. The germline V gene has CDR1 MDHEN and CDR2 SYDVKM.